Presented here are 21 T cell receptor beta chains from one specimen sequenced in a study of CD8+ T cells in alopecia areata. cDNA reverse transcribed from extracted RNA served as the sequencing template. The method was immunoSEQ multiplex PCR; TCRdb's version includes in-frame clones alone and lacks a portion of them. The repertoire holds some 180,000 clones, with roughly 60% as singletons. This specimen consisted of CD4+ T cells sorted from blood, obtained at week 0. All receptors derive from a human donor with alopecia areata.

The chain links TRBV6-5 to TRBJ2-7, with 8 nucleotides matching TRBD1. This CDR3 has 13 amino acids. V trimming: 6 bases; J trimming: 2 bases; junction bases outside the gene matches: 3. Germline V gene lookup returns CDR1 MNHEY and CDR2 SVGAGI. CDR3 in DNA: TGTGCCAGCAGCCAGGGACAGGCCTACGAGCAGTACTTC. As protein: CASSQGQAYEQYF.

Note on this clone: Other DNA sequences in the sample encode the same CDR3. This rearrangement joins TRBV14 to TRBJ2-3; possible D gene TRBD2, 6 bases. This CDR3 contains 13 residues. V lost 1 base and J lost 5, with 7 bases in between. Looked up from germline, CDR1 is SGHDN and CDR2 is FVKESK. The CDR3 DNA reads TGTGCCAGCAGCCAAGGACTAGTAGATACGCAGTATTTT. Residues: CASSQGLVDTQYF.

This rearrangement joins TRBV9 to TRBJ2-3; the match to TRBD2 covers 8 bases. Losses at the gene ends were 0 bases for V and 3 bases for J; bases not matched to a gene: 6. This CDR3 has 16 residues. Per germline, CDR1 SGDLS and CDR2 YYNGEE. The CDR3: CASSVAGGQSTDTQYF. CDR3 coding DNA: TGTGCCAGCAGCGTAGCGGGGGGGCAATCTACAGATACGCAGTATTTT.

V is TRBV4-3 and J is TRBJ2-1; D is unclear. V dropped 0 bases and J dropped 2 bases, with 8 bases sitting between them. The CDR3 runs 15 residues. From germline, CDR1 is LGHNA and CDR2 YSLEER. The CDR3 sequence: CASSQDSRAYNEQFF. CDR3 DNA sequence: TGCGCCAGCAGCCAAGATTCGAGAGCCTACAATGAGCAGTTCTTC.

This rearrangement joins TRBV30 to TRBJ2-5; 8 bases are a match to TRBD2. From germline, CDR1 is GTSNPN and CDR2 SVGIG (reference sequence). V lost 4 bases to trimming and J lost 1 base; unmatched junction nucleotides: 8. The CDR3 extends over 15 amino acids. CDR3 bases: TGTGCCTGGACGGTTGGCGGGGGGACCCAAGAGACCCAGTACTTC. It codes for CAWTVGGGTQETQYF.

This clone occurred once. This chain links TRBV23-1 with TRBJ1-1; weak D call: TRBD1 (5 bases). TRBV23-1 is an ORF, and what it does is uncertain. With 3 bases removed from V and 7 bases from J, the gap between germline ends came to 18 bases. The CDR3 is made up of 15 amino acids. Here the CDR3 reads CASSHPTGPLIEAFF. The CDR3 DNA is TGCGCCAGCAGTCACCCGACGGGGCCCCTCATTGAAGCTTTCTTT.

The J gene is TRBJ1-2, the V gene TRBV29-1; D gene unclear. Trimming left V 0 bases short and J 10 bases short, with 12 bases between. CDR3 length equals 12 residues. Germline CDR1 is SQVTM and CDR2 is ANQGSEA. The CDR3 DNA reads TGCAGCGTTGAAGATCGATTTCGGCCCTACACCTTC. Its translation is CSVEDRFRPYTF.

This clone has just a few counts. CDR3 residues: CSVQTQGVYEQYF. The CDR3 nucleotides read TGCAGCGTTCAAACACAGGGGGTTTACGAGCAGTACTTC. V usage is TRBV29-1 and J usage is TRBJ2-7; TRBD1 matches at 8 bases. Trimming removed 5 bases from V and 4 bases from J; junction bases left unmatched: 7. Germline CDR1 and CDR2: SQVTM and ANQGSEA. This CDR3 contains 13 residues.

This clone came up once. The chain couples TRBV5-6 to TRBJ1-5; D remains ambiguous. V lost 2 bases and J lost 5, with 5 bases in between. CDR3 size: 12 residues. Germline V gene lookup returns CDR1 SGHDT and CDR2 YYEEEE. CDR3 DNA sequence: TGTGCCAGCAGCTTTGGCGATCAGCCCCAGCATTTT. It yields the protein CASSFGDQPQHF.

The V and J genes are TRBV6-4 and TRBJ2-1, with D possibly TRBD2 on 6 matching bases. V gave up 6 bases and J gave up 6 bases, with 21 bases separating them. The CDR3 spans 16 residues. CDR1 and CDR2 from the germline V gene are MRHNA and SNTAGT. CDR3 residues: CASSVTRTIAANEQFF. The CDR3 region has the DNA TGTGCCAGCAGCGTTACTAGGACTATCGCCGCCAATGAGCAGTTCTTC.

The chain links TRBV20-1 to TRBJ2-1; D gene uncertain. V was pared by 0 bases and J by 5 bases, with 2 bases between. The length of the CDR3 is 11 residues. Germline values: CDR1 DFQATT, CDR2 SNEGSKA (reference sequence). CDR3 nucleotides: TGCAGTGCTAGAGATGACAATGAGCAGTTCTTC. It specifies CSARDDNEQFF.

This chain links TRBV10-3 with TRBJ2-3; 9 bases fit TRBD2. The CDR3 runs to 12 residues. Trimming took 6 bases from V and 14 from J; bases not matched to a gene: 9. Germline V gene sequence: CDR1 ENHRY, CDR2 SYGVKD. CDR3: CAIRNIAGELYF. CDR3 coding DNA: TGTGCCATCAGGAATATAGCGGGGGAGCTGTATTTT.

The CDR3 DNA sequence: TGTGCCTGGAGTGTAGGGGGGCCTGGCAATCAGCCCCAGCATTTT. Translated, it gives CAWSVGGPGNQPQHF. The chain has TRBV30 and TRBJ1-5; perhaps TRBD1 as D (6 bases). In germline, CDR1 is GTSNPN, CDR2 SVGIG (reference sequence). The length of the CDR3 is 15 residues. V gave up 0 bases and J gave up 2 bases, with 11 bases separating them.

The chain combines TRBV4-3 with TRBJ1-2, with D uncertain. The germline gives CDR1 LGHNA, CDR2 YSLEER. This CDR3 has 13 residues. Trimming stripped 3 bases from V and 7 bases from J, with 12 bases between. This CDR3 reads CASSQGSLGGYTF. Here the CDR3 DNA reads TGCGCCAGCAGCCAGGGGAGTTTGGGTGGCTACACCTTC.

The chain recombines TRBV25-1 with TRBJ1-6; unclear D gene. The V gene's germline CDR1 is MGHDK and CDR2 SYGVNS. The germline V and J ends were trimmed by 4 bases and 9 bases, with 13 bases remaining between them. The CDR3 sequence is 14 residues long. The CDR3 is CASSVDKSGSPLHF. CDR3 bases: TGTGCCAGCAGTGTTGACAAATCTGGTTCACCCCTCCACTTT. Variable domain in full (rest from reference TRBV25-1 and TRBJ1-6): EADIYQTPRYLVIGTGKKITLECSQTMGHDKMYWYQQDPGMELHLIHYSYGVNSTEKGDLSSESTVSRIRTEHFPLTLESARPSHTSQYLCASSVDKSGSPLHFGNGTRLTVT.

The chain is built from TRBV5-6 and TRBJ2-7; D is tentatively TRBD1 or TRBD2 (5 bases each). The CDR3 is made up of 14 amino acids. Trimming stripped 6 bases from V and 5 bases from J, with 18 bases between. Germline CDR1 is SGHDT and CDR2 is YYEEEE. The CDR3 sequence is CASTLGPRHDEQYF. The CDR3 DNA follows: TGTGCCAGCACCCTGGGACCGAGGCACGACGAGCAGTACTTC.

The chain joins TRBV6-1 to TRBJ1-2; D possibly corresponds to TRBD1 (5 bases). Trimming removed 3 bases at V and 5 bases at J, with 10 bases between. Germline loops: CDR1 MNHNS, CDR2 SASEGT. This CDR3 has 13 residues. The chain's CDR3 is CASSEGTVYGYTF. CDR3 bases: TGTGCCAGCAGTGAGGGGACGGTTTATGGCTACACCTTC.

To note about this clone: Other DNA variants within this sample encode the same CDR3. The chain carries TRBV15 and TRBJ2-3, with D hard to call. In germline, CDR1 is LNHNV, CDR2 YYDKDF (reference sequence). Trimming stripped 1 base from V and 3 bases from J, with 2 bases between. This CDR3 has 12 amino acids. This chain's CDR3 is CATSRGTDTQYF. The CDR3 coding sequence is TGTGCCACCAGCAGAGGGACAGATACGCAGTATTTT.

The chain joins TRBV30 to TRBJ1-5, with D unresolved. The CDR3 totals 14 residues. The germline V gene encodes CDR1 GTSNPN and CDR2 SVGIG (reference sequence). Trimming cost V 2 bases and J 2 bases, with 10 bases left between them. The CDR3 sequence is CAWSRWGGNQPQHF. In DNA form, the CDR3 reads TGTGCCTGGAGTCGCTGGGGTGGCAATCAGCCCCAGCATTTT.

V usage is TRBV7-2 and J usage is TRBJ2-1; 7 bases agree with TRBD1. V was pared by 5 bases and J by 4 bases, with 11 bases of the junction left unmatched. The CDR3 is 16 residues long. Germline V gene sequence: CDR1 SGHTA, CDR2 FQGNSA. The CDR3 protein is CASSPIAGTAYNEQFF. The CDR3 bases are TGTGCCAGCAGCCCAATAGCCGGGACAGCTTACAATGAGCAGTTCTTC. The whole variable domain, remainder taken from reference TRBV7-2 and TRBJ2-1, is GAGVSQSPSNKVTEKGKDVELRCDPISGHTALYWYRQSLGQGLEFLIYFQGNSAPDKSGLPSDRFSAERTGGSVSTLTIQRTQQEDSAVYLCASSPIAGTAYNEQFFGPGTRLTVL.

V is TRBV7-2 and J is TRBJ2-5; D could derive from TRBD1 or TRBD2 (5 bases each). CDR3 length equals 14 residues. Trimming cost V 5 bases and J 2 bases, with 12 bases left between them. CDR1 is SGHTA and CDR2 is FQGNSA in the germline V gene. As DNA, the CDR3 is TGTGCCAGCAGCCTCCCGGGACCTCAAGAGACCCAGTACTTC. This gives the protein CASSLPGPQETQYF.